This T cell receptor (beta chain) was documented in a study of blood T cells in healthy people across ages. V shed 2 bases and J shed 3 bases, with 17 bases lying between them. This CDR3 has 16 amino acids. Germline CDR1 is MNHEY and CDR2 is SVGEGT. Then a second PCR, running roughly 7 to 11 cycles, was carried out with a sample-barcoded 5' primer and a J-beta primer mix. Each cDNA molecule was tagged by a template-switch adaptor with 12 random nucleotides. TCRdb recomputed calls from the 5' RACE reads with MiXCR, one row per CDR3 protein. The table has some 1.8 million distinct CDR3 sequences, 39% seen once. This clonotype was seen a handful of times.

The sample taken for sequencing was blood. This clonotype was obtained from a human donor in good health. The J gene is TRBJ2-7, the V gene TRBV6-2 or TRBV6-3, with unresolved D. CDR3 DNA sequence: TGTGCCAGCAGTTACCCCCAGCCCATAAGCTACTACGAGCAGTACTTC. It encodes CASSYPQPISYYEQYF.